This T cell receptor beta chain was obtained from a study of regulatory T cells in long-lasting Graves disease. This clonotype appeared many times. Its cognate antigen is unknown. Time point described: newly diagnosed GD, antithyroid drugs for less than 3 months. Scientists built the TCR library using RNA that was extracted from PBMCs. The patients were drawn from one endocrinology department in Xi'an, China. Tubes containing EDTA received approximately 9.8 milliliters of drawn peripheral blood. The CDR3 runs 13 residues. Trimming removed 4 bases at V and 6 bases at J, with 10 bases between. The germline CDR1 and CDR2 sequences are MNHEY and SVGAGI. Investigators prepared the TCR beta libraries by applying iRepertoire HTBI primers and Arm-PCR of CDR3 regions. TCRdb called the multiplex PCR reads again in MiXCR, with one record for every CDR3 protein. Of about 350,000 distinct CDR3 sequences in the sample, approximately 16% were seen once.

Notes on the study in general: The study found persistent patients shared more public clonotypes (over 2,500) than new patients (around 1,000).

This sample was also put to use in a study of T cells in Graves' hyperthyroidism and ophthalmopathy.

V usage is TRBV6-5 and J usage is TRBJ1-5; no clear D. The sample here was peripheral blood mononuclear cells (PBMCs), taken at new diagnosis, from a patient treated with antithyroid drugs. The clonotype originates from a middle-aged man with Graves disease. The CDR3 nucleotides read TGTGCCAGCAGTTTTTTGTCCGGTCAGCCCCAGCATTTT. The encoded protein is CASSFLSGQPQHF.